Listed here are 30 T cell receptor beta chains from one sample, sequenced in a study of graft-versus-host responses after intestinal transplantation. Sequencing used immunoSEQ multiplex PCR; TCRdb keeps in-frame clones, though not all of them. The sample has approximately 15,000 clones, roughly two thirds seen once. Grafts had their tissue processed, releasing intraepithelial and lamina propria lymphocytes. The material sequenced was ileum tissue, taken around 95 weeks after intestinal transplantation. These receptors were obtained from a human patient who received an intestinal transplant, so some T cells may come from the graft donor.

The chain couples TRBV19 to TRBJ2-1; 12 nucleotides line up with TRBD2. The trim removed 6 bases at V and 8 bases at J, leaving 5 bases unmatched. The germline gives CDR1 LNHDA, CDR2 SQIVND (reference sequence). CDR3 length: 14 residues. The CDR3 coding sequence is TGTGCCAGTAGACTAGCGGGGGGCGGCGATGAGCAGTTCTTC. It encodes CASRLAGGGDEQFF.

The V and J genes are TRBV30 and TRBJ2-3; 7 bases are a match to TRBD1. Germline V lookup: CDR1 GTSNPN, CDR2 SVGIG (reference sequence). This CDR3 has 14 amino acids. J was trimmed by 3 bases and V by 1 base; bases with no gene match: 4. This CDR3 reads CAWSGGRGTDTQYF. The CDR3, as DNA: TGTGCCTGGAGTGGCGGCAGGGGGACAGATACGCAGTATTTT.

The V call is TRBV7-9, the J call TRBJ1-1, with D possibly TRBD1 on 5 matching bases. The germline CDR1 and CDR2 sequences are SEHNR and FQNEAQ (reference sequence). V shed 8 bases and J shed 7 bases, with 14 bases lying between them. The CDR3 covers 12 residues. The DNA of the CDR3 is TGTGCCAGCTTAGCCTTTAGGGGTGAAGCTTTCTTT. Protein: CASLAFRGEAFF.

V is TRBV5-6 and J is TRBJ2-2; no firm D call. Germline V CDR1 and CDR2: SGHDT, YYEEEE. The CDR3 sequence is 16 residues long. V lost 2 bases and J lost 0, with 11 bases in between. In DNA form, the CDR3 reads TGTGCCAGCAGCTTTCGGGTAGCTCCGAACACCGGGGAGCTGTTTTTT. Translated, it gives CASSFRVAPNTGELFF.

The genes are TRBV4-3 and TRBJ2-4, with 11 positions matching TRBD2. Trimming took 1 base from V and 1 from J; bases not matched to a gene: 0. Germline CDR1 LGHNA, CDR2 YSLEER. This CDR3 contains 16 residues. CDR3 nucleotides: TGCGCCAGCAGCCAAGGGACTAGCGGGGCCAAAAACATTCAGTACTTC. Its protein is CASSQGTSGAKNIQYF.

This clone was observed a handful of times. CDR3 DNA sequence: TGTGCCAGCAGCTTACAGGGAACAGATACGCAGTATTTT. This encodes CASSLQGTDTQYF. The rearrangement joins TRBV7-2 to TRBJ2-3; tentatively, D is TRBD1 (5 bases). Germline assignment: CDR1 SGHTA and CDR2 FQGNSA. This CDR3 comprises 13 residues. V lost 2 bases, J lost 3 bases, and 6 bases lay in between.

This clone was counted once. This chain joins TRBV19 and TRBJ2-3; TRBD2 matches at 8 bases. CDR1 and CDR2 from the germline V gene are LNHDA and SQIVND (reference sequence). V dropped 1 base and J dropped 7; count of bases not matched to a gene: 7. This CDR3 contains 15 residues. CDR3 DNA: TGTGCCAGTAGTATAGGCCTAGCGGGCGGTAATACGCAGTATTTT. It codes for CASSIGLAGGNTQYF. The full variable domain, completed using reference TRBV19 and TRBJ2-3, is DGGITQSPKYLFRKEGQNVTLSCEQNLNHDAMYWYRQDPGQGLRLIYYSQIVNDFQKGDIAEGYSVSREKKESFPLTVTSAQKNPTAFYLCASSIGLAGGNTQYFGPGTRLTVL.

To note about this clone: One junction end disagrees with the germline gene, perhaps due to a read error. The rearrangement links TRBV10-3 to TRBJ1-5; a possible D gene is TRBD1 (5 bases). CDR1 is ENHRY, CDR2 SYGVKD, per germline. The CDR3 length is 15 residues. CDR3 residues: CAISEDRTMAQSQHF. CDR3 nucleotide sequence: TGTGCCATCAGTGAGGACAGAACGATGGCTCAGTCCCAGCATTTT.

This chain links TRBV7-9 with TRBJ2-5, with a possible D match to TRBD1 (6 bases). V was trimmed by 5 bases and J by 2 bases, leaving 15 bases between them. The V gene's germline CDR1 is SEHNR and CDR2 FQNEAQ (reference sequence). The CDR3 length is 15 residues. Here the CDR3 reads CASSPLAGAQETQYF. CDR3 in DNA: TGTGCCAGCAGCCCGCTGGCAGGGGCACAAGAGACCCAGTACTTC.

In DNA, the CDR3 is TGTGCCATCAGTGTACGGGACAGGGGGCTCTCTGAAGCTTTCTTT. It codes for CAISVRDRGLSEAFF. The chain uses TRBV10-3 and TRBJ1-1, with 12 bases that match TRBD1. Germline V lookup: CDR1 ENHRY, CDR2 SYGVKD. The V segment lost 4 bases and the J segment 6 bases; nucleotides outside the gene matches: 6. The CDR3 has 15 amino acids.

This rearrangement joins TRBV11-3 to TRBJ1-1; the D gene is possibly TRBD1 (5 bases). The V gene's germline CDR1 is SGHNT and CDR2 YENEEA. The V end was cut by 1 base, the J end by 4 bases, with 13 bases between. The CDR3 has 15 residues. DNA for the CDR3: TGTGCCAGCAGCTTAGTGGGGGGTTCCGGCACTGAAGCTTTCTTT. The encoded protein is CASSLVGGSGTEAFF.

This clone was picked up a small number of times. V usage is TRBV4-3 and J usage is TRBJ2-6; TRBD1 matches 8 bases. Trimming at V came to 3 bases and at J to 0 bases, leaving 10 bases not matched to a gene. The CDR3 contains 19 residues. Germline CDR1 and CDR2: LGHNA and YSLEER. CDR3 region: CASSQETGAAYSGANVLTF. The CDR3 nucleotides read TGCGCCAGCAGCCAGGAGACAGGGGCTGCGTACTCTGGGGCCAACGTCCTGACTTTC.

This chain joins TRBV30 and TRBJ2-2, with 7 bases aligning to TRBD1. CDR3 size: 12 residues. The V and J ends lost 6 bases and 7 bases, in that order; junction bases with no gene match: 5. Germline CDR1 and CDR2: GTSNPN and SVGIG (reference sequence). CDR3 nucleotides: TGTGCCTGCGACAGGGTAGGCGGGGAGCTGTTTTTT. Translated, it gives CACDRVGGELFF.

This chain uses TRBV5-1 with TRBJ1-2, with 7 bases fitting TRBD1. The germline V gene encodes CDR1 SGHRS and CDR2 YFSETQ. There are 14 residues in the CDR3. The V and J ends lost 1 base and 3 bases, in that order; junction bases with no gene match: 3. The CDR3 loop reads CASSLQGEHYGYTF. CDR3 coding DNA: TGCGCCAGCAGCTTGCAGGGGGAACACTATGGCTACACCTTC. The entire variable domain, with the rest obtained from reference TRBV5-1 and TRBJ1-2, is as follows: KAGVTQTPRYLIKTRGQQVTLSCSPISGHRSVSWYQQTPGQGLQFLFEYFSETQRNKGNFPGRFSGRQFSNSRSEMNVSTLELGDSALYLCASSLQGEHYGYTFGSGTRLTVV.

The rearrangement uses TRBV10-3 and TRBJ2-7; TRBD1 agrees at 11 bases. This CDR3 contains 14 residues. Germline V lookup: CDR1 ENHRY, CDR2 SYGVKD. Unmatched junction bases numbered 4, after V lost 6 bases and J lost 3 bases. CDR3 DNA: TGTGCCATCAGCCCCGGGACAGGGGGCTACGAGCAGTACTTC. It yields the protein CAISPGTGGYEQYF.

As DNA, the CDR3 is TGTGCCTGGAGTAAGACTTTCTACGAGCAGTACTTC. Protein: CAWSKTFYEQYF. The V and J genes are TRBV30 and TRBJ2-7, with D unresolved. From germline, CDR1 is GTSNPN and CDR2 SVGIG (reference sequence). The V end was cut by 2 bases, the J end by 3 bases, with 8 bases between. There are 12 residues in the CDR3. Using reference TRBV30 and TRBJ2-7 for the parts outside the CDR3, the full variable domain is SQTIHQWPATLVQPVGSPLSLECTVEGTSNPNLYWYRQAAGRGLQLLFYSVGIGQISSEVPQNLSASRPQDRQFILSSKKLLLSDSGFYLCAWSKTFYEQYFGPGTRLTVT.

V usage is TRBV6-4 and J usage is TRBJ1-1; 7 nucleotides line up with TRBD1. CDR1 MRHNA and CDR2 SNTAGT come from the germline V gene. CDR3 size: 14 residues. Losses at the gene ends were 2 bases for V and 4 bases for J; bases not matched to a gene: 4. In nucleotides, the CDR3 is TGTGCCAGCAGTGACGGACAGGAGAGCACTGAAGCTTTCTTT. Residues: CASSDGQESTEAFF.

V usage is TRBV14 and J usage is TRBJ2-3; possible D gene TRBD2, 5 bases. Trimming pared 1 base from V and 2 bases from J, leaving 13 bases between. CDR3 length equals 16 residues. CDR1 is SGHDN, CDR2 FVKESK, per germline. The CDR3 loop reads CASSQGRAGNTDTQYF. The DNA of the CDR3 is TGTGCCAGCAGCCAAGGGCGGGCTGGGAACACAGATACGCAGTATTTT. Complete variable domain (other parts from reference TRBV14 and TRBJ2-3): EAGVTQFPSHSVIEKGQTVTLRCDPISGHDNLYWYRRVMGKEIKFLLHFVKESKQDESGMPNNRFLAERTGGTYSTLKVQPAELEDSGVYFCASSQGRAGNTDTQYFGPGTRLTVL.

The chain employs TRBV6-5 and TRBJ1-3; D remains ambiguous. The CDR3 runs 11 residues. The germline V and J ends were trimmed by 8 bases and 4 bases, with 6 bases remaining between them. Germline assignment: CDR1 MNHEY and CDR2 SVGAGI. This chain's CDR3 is CASAVGNTIYF. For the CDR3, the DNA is TGTGCCAGCGCAGTCGGAAACACCATATATTTT.

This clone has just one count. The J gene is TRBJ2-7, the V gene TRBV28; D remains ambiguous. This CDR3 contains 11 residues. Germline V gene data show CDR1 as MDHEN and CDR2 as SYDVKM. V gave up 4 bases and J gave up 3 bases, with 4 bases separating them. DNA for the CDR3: TGTGCCAGCAGTTCAGTCTACGAGCAGTACTTC. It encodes CASSSVYEQYF.

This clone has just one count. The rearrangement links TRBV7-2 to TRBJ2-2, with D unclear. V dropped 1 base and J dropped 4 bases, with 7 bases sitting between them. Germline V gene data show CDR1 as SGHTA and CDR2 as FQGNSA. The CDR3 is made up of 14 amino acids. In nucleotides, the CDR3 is TGTGCCAGCAGCTTAGTCTCAGGCACCGGGGAGCTGTTTTTT. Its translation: CASSLVSGTGELFF.

The CDR3 coding sequence is TGTGCCAGCAGCGAACTATTCAGCACAGATACGCAGTATTTT. Translation: CASSELFSTDTQYF. V and J are TRBV5-6 and TRBJ2-3, with D uncertain. Trimming stripped 4 bases from V and 0 bases from J, with 9 bases between. The CDR3 contains 14 residues. CDR1 and CDR2 from the germline V gene are SGHDT and YYEEEE.

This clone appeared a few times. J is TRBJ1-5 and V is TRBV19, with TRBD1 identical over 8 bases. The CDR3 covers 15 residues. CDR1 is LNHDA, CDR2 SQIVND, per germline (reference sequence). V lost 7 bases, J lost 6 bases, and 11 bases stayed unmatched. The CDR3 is CASISGTGVGQPQHF. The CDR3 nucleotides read TGTGCCAGTATCAGTGGGACAGGTGTGGGTCAGCCCCAGCATTTT.

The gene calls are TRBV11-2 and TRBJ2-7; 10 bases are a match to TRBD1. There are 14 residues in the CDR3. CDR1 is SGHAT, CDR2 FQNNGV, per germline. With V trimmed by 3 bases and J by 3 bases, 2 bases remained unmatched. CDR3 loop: CASSFRTGGYEQYF. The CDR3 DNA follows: TGTGCCAGCAGCTTTAGGACAGGGGGCTACGAGCAGTACTTC.

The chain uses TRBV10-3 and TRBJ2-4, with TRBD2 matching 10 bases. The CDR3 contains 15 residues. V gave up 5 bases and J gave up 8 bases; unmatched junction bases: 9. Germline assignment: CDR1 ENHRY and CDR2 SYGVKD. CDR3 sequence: CAISLAGGLRDIQYF. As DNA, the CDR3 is TGTGCCATCAGTTTAGCGGGGGGCCTCCGGGACATTCAGTACTTC.

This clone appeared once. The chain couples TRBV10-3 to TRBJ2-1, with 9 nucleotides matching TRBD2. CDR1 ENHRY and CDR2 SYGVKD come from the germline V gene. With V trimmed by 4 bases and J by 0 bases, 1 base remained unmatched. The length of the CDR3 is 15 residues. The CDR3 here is CAISGTSDSYNEQFF. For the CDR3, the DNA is TGTGCCATCAGTGGGACTAGCGACTCCTACAATGAGCAGTTCTTC.

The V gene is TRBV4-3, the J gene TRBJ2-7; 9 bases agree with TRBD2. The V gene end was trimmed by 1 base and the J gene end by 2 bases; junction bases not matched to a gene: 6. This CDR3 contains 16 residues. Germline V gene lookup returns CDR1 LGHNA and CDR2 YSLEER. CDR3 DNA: TGCGCCAGCAGCCAAGTAGCGGGGGAAGGAACCTACGAGCAGTACTTC. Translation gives CASSQVAGEGTYEQYF.

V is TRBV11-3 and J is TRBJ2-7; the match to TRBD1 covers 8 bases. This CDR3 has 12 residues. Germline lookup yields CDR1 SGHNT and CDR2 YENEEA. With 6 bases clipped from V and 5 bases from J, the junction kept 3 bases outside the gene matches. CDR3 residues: CASSLTGDEQYF. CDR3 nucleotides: TGTGCCAGCAGTCTGACAGGGGACGAGCAGTACTTC. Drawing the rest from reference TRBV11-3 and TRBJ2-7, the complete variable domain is EAGVVQSPRYKIIEKKQPVAFWCNPISGHNTLYWYLQNLGQGPELLIRYENEEAVDDSQLPKDRFSAERLKGVDSTLKIQPAELGDSAVYLCASSLTGDEQYFGPGTRLTVT.

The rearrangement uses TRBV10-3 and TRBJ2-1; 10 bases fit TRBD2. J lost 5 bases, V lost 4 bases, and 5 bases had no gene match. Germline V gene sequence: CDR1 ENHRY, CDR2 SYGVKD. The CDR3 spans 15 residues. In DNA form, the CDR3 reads TGTGCCATCAGTGGTACTAGCGGGGCCGACAATGAGCAGTTCTTC. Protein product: CAISGTSGADNEQFF.

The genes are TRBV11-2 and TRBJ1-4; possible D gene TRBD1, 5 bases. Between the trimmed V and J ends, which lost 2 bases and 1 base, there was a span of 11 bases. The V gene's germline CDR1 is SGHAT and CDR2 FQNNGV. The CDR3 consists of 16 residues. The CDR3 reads CASSLQGLGTNEKLFF. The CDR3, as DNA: TGTGCCAGCAGCTTACAGGGATTAGGAACTAATGAAAAACTGTTTTTT. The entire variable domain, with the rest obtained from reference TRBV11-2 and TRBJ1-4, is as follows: EAGVAQSPRYKIIEKRQSVAFWCNPISGHATLYWYQQILGQGPKLLIQFQNNGVVDDSQLPKDRFSAERLKGVDSTLKIQPAKLEDSAVYLCASSLQGLGTNEKLFFGSGTQLSVL.